Sequencing of this TCR beta chain was carried out in a study of beta chain features in type 1 diabetes. This CDR3 has 14 amino acids. CDR1 SNHLY and CDR2 FYNNEI come from the germline V gene. With 3 bases removed from V and 1 base from J, the gap between germline ends came to 6 bases. The entirety of the isolated RNA underwent reverse transcription, so expressed TCRB transcripts were sequenced. Sequencing was performed with immunoSEQ multiplex PCR; in TCRdb, only in-frame clones are kept and a portion is missing. The data contain about 260,000 clones, approximately 70% of them singletons. Sequencing input: naive CD4+ T cells from blood. The chain is built from TRBV2 and TRBJ1-4; D is undetermined. The TCR comes from a man younger than 40 in good health. CDR3 sequence reads: CASSDGGTNEKLFF. In DNA, the CDR3 is TGTGCCAGCAGTGACGGTGGAACTAATGAAAAACTGTTTTTT. Based on the CDR3 plus reference TRBV2 and TRBJ1-4, the full variable domain is EPEVTQTPSHQVTQMGQEVILRCVPISNHLYFYWYRQILGQKVEFLVSFYNNEISEKSEIFDDQFSVERPDGSNFTLKIRSTKLEDSAMYFCASSDGGTNEKLFFGSGTQLSVL.